Presented here are 12 T cell receptor beta chains from one specimen sequenced in a study of cytomegalovirus exposure and HLA in healthy donors. 60 Vbeta and 13 Jbeta primers were used in PCR. Only in-frame clones appear in the TCRdb table, and some are missing; sequencing was by immunoSEQ multiplex PCR. The data contain approximately 200,000 clones, about 80% of them singletons. The sequencing sample was made of PBMCs. These receptors originate from a woman under 30 in good health and CMV-seropositive.

V is TRBV5-4 and J is TRBJ2-1, with D perhaps matching TRBD2 (6 bases). This CDR3 is 13 amino acids long. Germline-derived CDR1 and CDR2 are SGHNT and YYREEE (reference sequence). Trimming stripped 9 bases from V and 0 bases from J, with 10 bases between. CDR3 in amino acids: CATVGGSYNEQFF. DNA for the CDR3: TGTGCCACTGTGGGGGGCTCCTACAATGAGCAGTTCTTC.

The rearrangement uses TRBV7-2 and TRBJ2-5; the D gene is possibly TRBD2 (5 bases). Germline values: CDR1 SGHTA, CDR2 FQGNSA. The length of the CDR3 is 12 residues. Trimming took off 8 bases at V and 3 bases at J, with 10 bases between the two ends. The CDR3 DNA is TGTGCCAGCCGAGGGCTCGAAGAGACCCAGTACTTC. This codes for CASRGLEETQYF. Full variable domain (rest looked up from reference TRBV7-2 and TRBJ2-5): GAGVSQSPSNKVTEKGKDVELRCDPISGHTALYWYRQSLGQGLEFLIYFQGNSAPDKSGLPSDRFSAERTGGSVSTLTIQRTQQEDSAVYLCASRGLEETQYFGPGTRLLVL.

The genes are TRBV19 and TRBJ2-1; D ambiguous. This CDR3 contains 15 residues. V shed 7 bases and J shed 10 bases, with 23 bases lying between them. Per the germline V gene, CDR1 is LNHDA and CDR2 is SQIVND (reference sequence). Here the CDR3 DNA reads TGTGCCAGTACCGAGACCCGCAAATACAGTGGGGAGCAGTTCTTC. Its translation is CASTETRKYSGEQFF.

The chain joins TRBV7-9 to TRBJ1-5; no reliable D call. The V gene's germline CDR1 is SEHNR and CDR2 FQNEAQ (reference sequence). CDR3 length equals 14 residues. Trimming cost V 1 base and J 7 bases, with 11 bases left between them. CDR3 protein: CASSLVGVRQPQHF. As DNA, the CDR3 is TGTGCCAGCAGCTTAGTCGGGGTGCGGCAGCCCCAGCATTTT.

The genes are TRBV6-6 and TRBJ1-6; the match to TRBD1 covers 9 bases. CDR3 length equals 14 residues. Trimming took 4 bases from V and 7 from J; bases not matched to a gene: 2. Germline V lookup: CDR1 MNHNY, CDR2 SVGAGI (reference sequence). CDR3 DNA: TGTGCCAGCAGTTCTGGACAGGGGAATTCACCCCTCCACTTT. Its translation is CASSSGQGNSPLHF.

This clone was picked up one time. One junction end does not reproduce the germline sequence, and a read error may be involved. The chain employs TRBV6-1 and TRBJ2-7; D not resolved. There are 11 residues in the CDR3. Germline V gene sequence: CDR1 MNHNS, CDR2 SASEGT. CDR3 in amino acids: CASSESYGQYF. The CDR3 DNA reads as TGTGCCAGCAGTGAATCTTACGGGCAGTACTTC.

The V and J genes are TRBV9 and TRBJ2-3; TRBD2 is a possible D gene (7 bases). This CDR3 spans 13 amino acids. CDR1 SGDLS and CDR2 YYNGEE come from the germline V gene. Trimming stripped 7 bases from V and 1 base from J, with 10 bases between. The CDR3 is CASGGAGTDTQYF. The DNA of the CDR3 is TGTGCCAGCGGGGGGGCGGGCACAGATACGCAGTATTTT.

This sequence joins TRBV4-1 and TRBJ2-1; maybe TRBD2 (6 bases). Germline CDR1 MGHRA, CDR2 YSYEKL. Trimming cost V 0 bases and J 8 bases, with 17 bases left between them. CDR3 length: 16 amino acids. The CDR3 reads CASSQDRMVGRHEQFF. In DNA, the CDR3 is TGCGCCAGCAGCCAAGATCGGATGGTAGGGAGGCATGAGCAGTTCTTC.

CDR3 sequence: CASSFGPGNTIYF. The DNA for the CDR3 is TGTGCCAGCAGTTTTGGGCCTGGAAACACCATATATTTT. The chain combines TRBV27 with TRBJ1-3; D uncertain. The V gene's germline CDR1 is MNHEY and CDR2 SMNVEV (reference sequence). Trimming took off 3 bases at V and 2 bases at J, with 5 bases between the two ends. The CDR3 totals 13 residues.

This clone was detected only once. V gene TRBV28 combines with J gene TRBJ2-5, with 7 bases lining up with TRBD2. In germline, CDR1 is MDHEN, CDR2 SYDVKM. This CDR3 has 15 amino acids. The junction had 11 bases not matched to a gene; V was cut back by 6 bases and J by 4 bases. CDR3 DNA sequence: TGTGCCAGCAGCCAAGGGCGGGGGAGGCCAGAGACCCAGTACTTC. It encodes CASSQGRGRPETQYF.

The CDR3 here is CASSFPRFTDTQYF. The CDR3 coding sequence is TGTGCCAGCAGCTTCCCCAGATTCACAGATACGCAGTATTTT. The V call is TRBV13, the J call TRBJ2-3, with D hard to call. The germline V and J ends were trimmed by 3 bases and 2 bases, with 9 bases remaining between them. The CDR3 contains 14 residues. Germline CDR1 PRHDT, CDR2 FYEKMQ (reference sequence).

The rearrangement uses TRBV10-2 and TRBJ1-4, with D possibly TRBD1 on 5 matching bases. The CDR3 covers 15 residues. V lost 0 bases and J lost 7, with 12 bases in between. Looked up from germline, CDR1 is WSHSY and CDR2 is SAAADI. CDR3 amino acids: CASSESGGVLEKLFF. DNA for the CDR3: TGCGCCAGCAGTGAGTCGGGAGGGGTTCTTGAAAAACTGTTTTTT.